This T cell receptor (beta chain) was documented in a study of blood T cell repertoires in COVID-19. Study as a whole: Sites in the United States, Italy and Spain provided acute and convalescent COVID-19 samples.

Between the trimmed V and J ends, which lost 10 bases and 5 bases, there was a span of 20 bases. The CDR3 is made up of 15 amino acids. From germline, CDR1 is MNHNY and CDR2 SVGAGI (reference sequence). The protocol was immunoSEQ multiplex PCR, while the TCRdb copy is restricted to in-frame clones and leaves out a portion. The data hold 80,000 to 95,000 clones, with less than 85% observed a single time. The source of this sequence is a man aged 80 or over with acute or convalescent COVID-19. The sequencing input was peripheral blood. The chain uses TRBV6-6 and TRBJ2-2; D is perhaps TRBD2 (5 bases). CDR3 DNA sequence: TGTGCCACCATTCCGCCGGGGATTACGACCGGGGAGCTGTTTTTT. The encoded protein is CATIPPGITTGELFF.